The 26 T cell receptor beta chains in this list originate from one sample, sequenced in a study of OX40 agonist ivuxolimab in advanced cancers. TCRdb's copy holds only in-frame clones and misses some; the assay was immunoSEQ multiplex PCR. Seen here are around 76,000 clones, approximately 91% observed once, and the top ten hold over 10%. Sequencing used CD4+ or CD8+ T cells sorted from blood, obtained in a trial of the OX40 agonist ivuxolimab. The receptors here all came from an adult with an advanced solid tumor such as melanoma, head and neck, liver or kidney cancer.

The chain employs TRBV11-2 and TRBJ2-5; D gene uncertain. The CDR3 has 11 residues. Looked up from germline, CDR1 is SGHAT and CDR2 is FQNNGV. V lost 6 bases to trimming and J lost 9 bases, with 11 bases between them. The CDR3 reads CASSSGLAQYF. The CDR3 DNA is TGTGCCAGCAGTTCGGGTCTGGCCCAGTACTTC.

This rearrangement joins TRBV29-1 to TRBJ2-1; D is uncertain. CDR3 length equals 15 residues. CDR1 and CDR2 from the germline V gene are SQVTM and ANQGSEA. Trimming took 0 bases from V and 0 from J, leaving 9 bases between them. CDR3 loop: CSVEDRRSSYNEQFF. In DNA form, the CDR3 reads TGCAGCGTTGAAGATAGGCGGAGCTCCTACAATGAGCAGTTCTTC.

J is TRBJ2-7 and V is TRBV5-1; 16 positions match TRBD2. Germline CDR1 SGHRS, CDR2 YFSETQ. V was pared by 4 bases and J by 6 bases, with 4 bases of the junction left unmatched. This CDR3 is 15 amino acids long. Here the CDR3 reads CASSPGLAGGFEQYF. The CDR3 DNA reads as TGCGCCAGCAGCCCGGGACTAGCGGGAGGGTTCGAGCAGTACTTC.

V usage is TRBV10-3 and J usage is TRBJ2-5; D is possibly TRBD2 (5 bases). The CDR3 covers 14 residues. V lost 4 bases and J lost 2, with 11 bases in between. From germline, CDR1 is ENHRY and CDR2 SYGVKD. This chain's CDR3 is CAISVEGGQETQYF. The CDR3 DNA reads TGTGCCATCAGTGTTGAGGGCGGACAAGAGACCCAGTACTTC.

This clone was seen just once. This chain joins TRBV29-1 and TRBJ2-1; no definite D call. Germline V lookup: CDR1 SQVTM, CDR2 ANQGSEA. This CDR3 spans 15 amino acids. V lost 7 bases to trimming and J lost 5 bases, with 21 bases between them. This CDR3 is CSAKRAPEYHNEQFF. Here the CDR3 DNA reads TGCAGCGCGAAACGGGCCCCAGAATATCACAATGAGCAGTTCTTC.

The CDR3 protein is CASSDRIANTGELFF. In DNA, the CDR3 is TGTGCCAGCAGCGATCGGATTGCGAACACCGGGGAGCTGTTTTTT. V gene TRBV11-3 combines with J gene TRBJ2-2; D not certain. Trimming removed 5 bases from V and 0 bases from J, with 10 bases in between. The CDR3 consists of 15 residues. Per germline, CDR1 SGHNT and CDR2 YENEEA.

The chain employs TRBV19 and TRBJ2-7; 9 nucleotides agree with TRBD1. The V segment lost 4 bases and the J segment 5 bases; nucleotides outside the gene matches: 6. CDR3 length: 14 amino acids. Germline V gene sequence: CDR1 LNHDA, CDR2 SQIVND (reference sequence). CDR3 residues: CASSTHRGPNEQYF. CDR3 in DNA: TGTGCCAGTAGTACCCACAGGGGGCCAAACGAGCAGTACTTC. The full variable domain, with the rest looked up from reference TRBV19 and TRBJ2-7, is DGGITQSPKYLFRKEGQNVTLSCEQNLNHDAMYWYRQDPGQGLRLIYYSQIVNDFQKGDIAEGYSVSREKKESFPLTVTSAQKNPTAFYLCASSTHRGPNEQYFGPGTRLTVT.

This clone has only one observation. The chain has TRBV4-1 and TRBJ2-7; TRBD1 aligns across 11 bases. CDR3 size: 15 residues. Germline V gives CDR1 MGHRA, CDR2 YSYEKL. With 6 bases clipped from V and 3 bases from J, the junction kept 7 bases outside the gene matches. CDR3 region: CASRVRDRGNYEQYF. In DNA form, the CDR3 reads TGCGCCAGCAGGGTGCGGGACAGGGGGAACTACGAGCAGTACTTC.

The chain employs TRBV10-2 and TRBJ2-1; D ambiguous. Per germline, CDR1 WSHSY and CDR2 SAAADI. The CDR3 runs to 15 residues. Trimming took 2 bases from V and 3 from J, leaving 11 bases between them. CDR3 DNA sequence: TGCGCCAGCAGTGAGATGAGCGCGATCTACAATGAGCAGTTCTTC. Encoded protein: CASSEMSAIYNEQFF.

The CDR3 sequence is CASSIGTGGFSNQPQHF. The DNA for the CDR3 is TGTGCCAGTAGTATAGGGACAGGGGGCTTTAGCAATCAGCCCCAGCATTTT. The V gene is TRBV19, the J gene TRBJ1-5; TRBD1 matches 11 bases. V lost 1 base, J lost 0 bases, and 2 bases stayed unmatched. Germline V gene sequence: CDR1 LNHDA, CDR2 SQIVND (reference sequence). This CDR3 spans 17 amino acids. Full variable domain (outside the CDR3, taken from reference TRBV19 and TRBJ1-5): DGGITQSPKYLFRKEGQNVTLSCEQNLNHDAMYWYRQDPGQGLRLIYYSQIVNDFQKGDIAEGYSVSREKKESFPLTVTSAQKNPTAFYLCASSIGTGGFSNQPQHFGDGTRLSIL.

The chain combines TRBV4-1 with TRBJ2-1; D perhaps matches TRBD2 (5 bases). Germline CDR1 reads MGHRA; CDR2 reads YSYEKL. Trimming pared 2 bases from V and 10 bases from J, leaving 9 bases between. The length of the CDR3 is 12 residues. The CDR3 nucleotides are TGCGCCAGCAGCCAATCCCAGCGGGAGCAGTTCTTC. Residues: CASSQSQREQFF.

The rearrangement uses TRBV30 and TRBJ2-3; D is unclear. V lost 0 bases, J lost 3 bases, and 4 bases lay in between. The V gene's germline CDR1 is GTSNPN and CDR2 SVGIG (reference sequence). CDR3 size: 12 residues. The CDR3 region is CAWSVGTDTQYF. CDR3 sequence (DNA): TGTGCCTGGAGTGTAGGGACAGATACGCAGTATTTT.

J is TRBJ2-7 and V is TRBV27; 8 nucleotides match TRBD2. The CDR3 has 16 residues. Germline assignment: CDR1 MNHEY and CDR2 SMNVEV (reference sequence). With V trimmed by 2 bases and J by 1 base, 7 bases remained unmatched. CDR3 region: CASSLGAGVHSYEQYF. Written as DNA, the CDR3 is TGTGCCAGCAGTTTAGGAGCGGGAGTTCATTCCTACGAGCAGTACTTC.

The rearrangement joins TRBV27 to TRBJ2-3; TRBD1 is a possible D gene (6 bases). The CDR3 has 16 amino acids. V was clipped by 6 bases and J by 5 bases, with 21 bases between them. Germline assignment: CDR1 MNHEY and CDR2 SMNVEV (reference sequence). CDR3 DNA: TGTGCCAGCAGCCCCTACGTGCACCGAGGGGGAGATACGCAGTATTTT. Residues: CASSPYVHRGGDTQYF.

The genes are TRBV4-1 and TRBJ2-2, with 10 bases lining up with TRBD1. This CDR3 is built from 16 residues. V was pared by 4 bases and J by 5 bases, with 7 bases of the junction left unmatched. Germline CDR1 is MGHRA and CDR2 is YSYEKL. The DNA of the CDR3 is TGCGCCAGCAGCCTCCGACAGGGGGCAATAACCGGGGAGCTGTTTTTT. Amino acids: CASSLRQGAITGELFF.

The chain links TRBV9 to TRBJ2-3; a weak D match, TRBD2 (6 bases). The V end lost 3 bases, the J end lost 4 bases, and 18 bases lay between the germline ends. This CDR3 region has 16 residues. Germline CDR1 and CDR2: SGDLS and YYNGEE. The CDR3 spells CASSEYGRVMADTQYF. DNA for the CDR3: TGTGCCAGCAGCGAGTACGGGAGAGTGATGGCAGATACGCAGTATTTT.

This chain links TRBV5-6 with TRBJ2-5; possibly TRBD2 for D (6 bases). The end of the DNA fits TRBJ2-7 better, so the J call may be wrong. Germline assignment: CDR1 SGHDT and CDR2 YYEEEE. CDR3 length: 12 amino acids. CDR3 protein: CASSLGGHEQYF. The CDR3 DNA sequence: TGTGCCAGCAGCTTAGGAGGGCACGAGCAGTACTTC.

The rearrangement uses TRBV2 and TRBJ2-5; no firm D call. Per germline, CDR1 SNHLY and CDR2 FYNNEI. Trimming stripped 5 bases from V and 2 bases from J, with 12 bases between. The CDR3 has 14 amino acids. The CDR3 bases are TGTGCCAGCAGTAGGGTAAGGCGGCAAGAGACCCAGTACTTC. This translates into CASSRVRRQETQYF.

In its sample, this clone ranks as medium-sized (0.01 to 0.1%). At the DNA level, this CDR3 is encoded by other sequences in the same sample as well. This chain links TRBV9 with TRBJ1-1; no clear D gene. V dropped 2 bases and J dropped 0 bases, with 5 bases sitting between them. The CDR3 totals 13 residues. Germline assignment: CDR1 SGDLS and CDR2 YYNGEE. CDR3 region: CASSVPVNTEAFF. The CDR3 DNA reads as TGTGCCAGCAGCGTTCCAGTGAACACTGAAGCTTTCTTT.

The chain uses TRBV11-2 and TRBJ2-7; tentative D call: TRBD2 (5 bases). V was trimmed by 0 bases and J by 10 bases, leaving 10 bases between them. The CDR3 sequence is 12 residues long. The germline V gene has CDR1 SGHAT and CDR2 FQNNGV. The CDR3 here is CASSLDLEAQYF. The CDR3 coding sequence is TGTGCCAGCAGCTTAGATCTGGAGGCCCAGTACTTC.

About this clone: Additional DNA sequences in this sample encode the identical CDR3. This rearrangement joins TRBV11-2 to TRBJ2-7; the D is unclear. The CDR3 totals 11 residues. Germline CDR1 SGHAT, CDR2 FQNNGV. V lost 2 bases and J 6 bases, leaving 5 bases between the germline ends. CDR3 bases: TGTGCCAGCAGCTTAAGATTCGAGCAGTACTTC. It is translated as CASSLRFEQYF.

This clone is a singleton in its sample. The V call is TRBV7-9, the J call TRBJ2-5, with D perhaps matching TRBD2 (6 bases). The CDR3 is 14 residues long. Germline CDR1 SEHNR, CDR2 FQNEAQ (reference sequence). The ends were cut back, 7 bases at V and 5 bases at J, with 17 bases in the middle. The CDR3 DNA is TGTGCCAGCATGACACCACCGGGGAGGGAGACCCAGTACTTC. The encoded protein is CASMTPPGRETQYF.

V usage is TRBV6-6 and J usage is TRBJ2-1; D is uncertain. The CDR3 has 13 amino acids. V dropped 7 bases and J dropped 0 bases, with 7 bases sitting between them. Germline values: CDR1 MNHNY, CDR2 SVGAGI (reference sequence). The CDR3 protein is CASTLASYNEQFF. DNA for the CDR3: TGTGCCAGCACTCTCGCCTCCTACAATGAGCAGTTCTTC.

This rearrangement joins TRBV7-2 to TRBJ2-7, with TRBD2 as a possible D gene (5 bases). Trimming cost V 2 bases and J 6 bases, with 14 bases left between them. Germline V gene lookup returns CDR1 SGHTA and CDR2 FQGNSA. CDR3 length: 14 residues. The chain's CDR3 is CASSLMGPRGEQYF. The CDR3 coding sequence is TGTGCCAGCAGCTTAATGGGCCCTCGGGGCGAGCAGTACTTC. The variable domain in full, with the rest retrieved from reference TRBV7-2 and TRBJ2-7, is GAGVSQSPSNKVTEKGKDVELRCDPISGHTALYWYRQSLGQGLEFLIYFQGNSAPDKSGLPSDRFSAERTGGSVSTLTIQRTQQEDSAVYLCASSLMGPRGEQYFGPGTRLTVT.

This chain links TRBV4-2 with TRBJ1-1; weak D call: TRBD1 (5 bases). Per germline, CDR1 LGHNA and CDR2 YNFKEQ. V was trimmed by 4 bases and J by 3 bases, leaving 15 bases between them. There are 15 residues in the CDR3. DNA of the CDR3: TGTGCCAGCAGCCCGAGGGGCAGTACCCACACTGAAGCTTTCTTT. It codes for CASSPRGSTHTEAFF.

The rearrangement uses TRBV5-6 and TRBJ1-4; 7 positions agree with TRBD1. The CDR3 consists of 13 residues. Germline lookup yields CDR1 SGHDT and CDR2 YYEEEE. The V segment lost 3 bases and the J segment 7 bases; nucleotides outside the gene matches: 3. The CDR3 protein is CASSSTGSEKLFF. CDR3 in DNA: TGTGCCAGCAGCTCGACAGGGAGTGAAAAACTGTTTTTT. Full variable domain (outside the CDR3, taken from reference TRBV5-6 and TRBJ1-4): DAGVTQSPTHLIKTRGQQVTLRCSPKSGHDTVSWYQQALGQGPQFIFQYYEEEERQRGNFPDRFSGHQFPNYSSELNVNALLLGDSALYLCASSSTGSEKLFFGSGTQLSVL.